This T cell receptor (beta chain) derives from a study of blood T cells in healthy people across ages. This clonotype was detected a few times. Its matching antigen is unknown. Unmatched junction bases numbered 14, after V lost 5 bases and J lost 4 bases. This CDR3 region has 17 residues. The V gene's germline CDR1 is SEHNR and CDR2 FQNEAQ (reference sequence). Findings and limits, study-wide: As naive T cell percentage varied, TCR beta diversity correlated strongly with it.

Aged roughly 6 to 100, donors were systemically healthy Caucasians from Russia. RNA extraction gave at least 5 micrograms of total RNA per sample. Through a sample-barcoded 5' primer and a J-beta primer mix, a second PCR was run for roughly 6 to 11 cycles. TCRdb ran MiXCR on the 5' RACE reads and lists one entry per CDR3 protein. The table includes 800,000 to 950,000 distinct CDR3 sequences, roughly 48% detected once. The chain is built from TRBV7-9 and TRBJ2-3; 8 bases are shared with TRBD2. Sequencing was carried out using blood. This TCR was recovered from a man aged 25-45 years in good health. The CDR3 nucleotides read TGTGCCAGCAGCCGACACGCCTTGACTAGCGTTCCAGATACGCAGTATTTT. It codes for CASSRHALTSVPDTQYF.